The present T cell receptor (beta chain) was sequenced within a study of blood T cell repertoires in COVID-19. Between the trimmed V and J ends, which lost 0 bases and 8 bases, there was a span of 13 bases. The CDR3 runs 13 residues. Per germline, CDR1 GTSNPN and CDR2 SVGIG (reference sequence). Only in-frame clones appear in the TCRdb table, and some are missing; sequencing was by immunoSEQ multiplex PCR. The data contain around 130,000 clones, 86% of them singletons. Sequences were obtained from peripheral blood. This chain links TRBV30 with TRBJ1-2; the D gene is possibly TRBD1 (6 bases). The clonotype comes from a middle-aged man with acute or convalescent COVID-19. CDR3 coding DNA: TGTGCCTGGAGTGTAGGGGGGGGCGGAGGCTACACCTTC. Translated, it gives CAWSVGGGGGYTF.